Listed below are T cell receptor beta chains from one sample, sequenced in a study of T cells after yellow fever vaccination. TCRdb reprocessed the 5' RACE reads via MiXCR and lists one record per CDR3 protein. This sample has about 4,300 distinct CDR3 sequences; about 4% occur once, and the top ten carry approximately 60%. The sample consisted of PBMCs, either bulk or a sorted T-cell subset (CD4+, CD8+, memory, or dextramer-sorted; not recorded which), taken 15 days after the yellow fever booster vaccination. These receptors all come from a man aged 25 to 40 who received the YFV17D yellow fever vaccine. CDR3s include the opening cysteine and the closing phenylalanine or tryptophan. A D gene is named only where the DNA matches it firmly. Clone size is stated in some rows and not others, as once, few, many or a class when expanded.

clone_size: many; j_call: TRBJ2-1; d_call: TRBD2; v_call: TRBV20-1; cdr3_aa: CSARGRTSGSPHEQFF; cdr3_nt: TGCAGTGCTAGAGGAAGGACTAGCGGGAGCCCCCATGAGCAGTTCTTC
clone_size: many; j_call: TRBJ1-5; d_call: NA; v_call: TRBV7-2; cdr3_aa: CASSLAMGSGNQPQHF; cdr3_nt: TGTGCCAGCAGCTTAGCGATGGGGTCGGGCAATCAGCCCCAGCATTTT
clone_size: medium-sized; j_call: TRBJ2-7; d_call: NA; v_call: TRBV7-4; cdr3_aa: CASSLVFCEQYF; cdr3_nt: TGTGCCAGCAGCTTAGTCTTCTGCGAGCAGTACTTC
clone_size: NA; j_call: TRBJ1-6; d_call: NA; v_call: TRBV15; cdr3_aa: CATSTGENSPLHF; cdr3_nt: TGTGCCACCAGTACCGGCGAAAATTCACCCCTCCACTTT
clone_size: many; j_call: TRBJ2-1; d_call: TRBD2; v_call: TRBV7-2; cdr3_aa: CASSWLAGSYNEQFF; cdr3_nt: TGTGCCAGCAGCTGGCTAGCGGGGTCCTACAATGAGCAGTTCTTC
clone_size: many; j_call: TRBJ2-1; d_call: NA; v_call: TRBV6-2/TRBV6-3; cdr3_aa: CASSLLDEQFF; cdr3_nt: TGTGCCAGCAGTTTACTGGATGAGCAGTTCTTC
clone_size: many; j_call: TRBJ2-7; d_call: NA; v_call: TRBV7-2; cdr3_aa: CASSFSGYEQYF; cdr3_nt: TGTGCCAGCAGCTTTTCCGGCTACGAGCAGTACTTC
clone_size: many; j_call: TRBJ2-5; d_call: NA; v_call: TRBV29-1; cdr3_aa: CSLSGPDQETQYF; cdr3_nt: TGCAGCCTATCGGGCCCGGACCAAGAGACCCAGTACTTC
clone_size: medium-sized; j_call: TRBJ1-3; d_call: TRBD1; v_call: TRBV20-1; cdr3_aa: CSVTDRANGNTIYF; cdr3_nt: TGCAGTGTCACGGACAGGGCAAACGGAAACACCATATATTTT
clone_size: NA; j_call: TRBJ2-1; d_call: TRBD2; v_call: TRBV7-8; cdr3_aa: CASSFGGSSYNEQFF; cdr3_nt: TGTGCCAGCAGCTTCGGCGGGAGCTCCTACAATGAGCAGTTCTTC
clone_size: medium-sized; j_call: TRBJ2-2; d_call: TRBD1; v_call: TRBV6-5; cdr3_aa: CASSYTQGRSGELFF; cdr3_nt: TGTGCCAGCAGTTACACACAGGGGCGAAGCGGGGAGCTGTTTTTT
clone_size: many; j_call: TRBJ2-3; d_call: NA; v_call: TRBV20-1; cdr3_aa: CSAKGTVGLYTQYF; cdr3_nt: TGCAGTGCTAAGGGGACTGTTGGTCTGTATACGCAGTATTTT
clone_size: NA; j_call: TRBJ2-7; d_call: NA; v_call: TRBV29-1; cdr3_aa: CSVDRRSSYEQYF; cdr3_nt: TGCAGCGTTGACAGGCGTAGCTCCTACGAGCAGTACTTC
clone_size: many; j_call: TRBJ2-2; d_call: TRBD2; v_call: TRBV4-3; cdr3_aa: CASSQQGASGRAGSGELFF; cdr3_nt: TGCGCCAGCAGCCAACAGGGCGCTAGCGGGAGGGCAGGGTCCGGGGAGCTGTTTTTT
clone_size: many; j_call: TRBJ2-4; d_call: NA; v_call: TRBV6-5; cdr3_aa: CASSYSRTDLILAKNIQYF; cdr3_nt: TGTGCCAGCAGTTACTCCAGGACAGACCTAATCCTAGCCAAAAACATTCAGTACTTC
clone_size: many; j_call: TRBJ1-4; d_call: NA; v_call: TRBV11-2; cdr3_aa: CASSPRDNANEKLFF; cdr3_nt: TGTGCCAGCAGCCCCAGGGACAATGCTAATGAAAAACTGTTTTTT
clone_size: many; j_call: TRBJ2-4; d_call: NA; v_call: TRBV12-2; cdr3_aa: CASRRDLGYGKNIQYF; cdr3_nt: TGTGCAAGTCGCCGGGACTTAGGCTACGGCAAAAACATTCAGTACTTC
clone_size: medium-sized; j_call: TRBJ1-1; d_call: NA; v_call: TRBV5-1; cdr3_aa: CASTTGLNTEAFF; cdr3_nt: TGCGCCAGCACGACAGGACTGAACACTGAAGCTTTCTTT
clone_size: many; j_call: TRBJ2-1; d_call: NA; v_call: TRBV7-9; cdr3_aa: CASSLTASEQFF; cdr3_nt: TGTGCCAGCAGCTTAACGGCGTCGGAGCAGTTCTTC
clone_size: many; j_call: TRBJ2-4; d_call: TRBD2; v_call: TRBV11-2; cdr3_aa: CASSNGLAGGTKNIQYF; cdr3_nt: TGTGCCAGCAGCAATGGACTAGCGGGAGGGACCAAAAACATTCAGTACTTC
clone_size: few; j_call: TRBJ2-1; d_call: NA; v_call: TRBV5-1; cdr3_aa: CASRVRGESYNEQFF; cdr3_nt: TGCGCCAGCAGGGTGAGGGGAGAATCCTACAATGAGCAGTTCTTC
clone_size: many; j_call: TRBJ2-3; d_call: TRBD2; v_call: TRBV6-4; cdr3_aa: CASSPFTGGATDTQYF; cdr3_nt: TGTGCCAGCAGTCCTTTTACGGGGGGGGCCACAGATACGCAGTATTTT
clone_size: many; j_call: TRBJ2-7; d_call: NA; v_call: TRBV27; cdr3_aa: CASSLPGFRGEQYF; cdr3_nt: TGTGCCAGCAGCCTACCGGGCTTTAGGGGCGAGCAGTACTTC
clone_size: many; j_call: TRBJ1-4; d_call: TRBD1; v_call: TRBV20-1; cdr3_aa: CSARDGTGAAEKLFF; cdr3_nt: TGCAGTGCTAGAGATGGGACAGGGGCGGCTGAAAAACTGTTTTTT
clone_size: many; j_call: TRBJ1-2; d_call: TRBD1; v_call: TRBV20-1; cdr3_aa: CSAPGTGAYGYTF; cdr3_nt: TGCAGTGCCCCTGGGACAGGGGCTTATGGCTACACCTTC
clone_size: many; j_call: TRBJ2-7; d_call: TRBD2; v_call: TRBV7-2; cdr3_aa: CASSLTSGAYEQYF; cdr3_nt: TGTGCCAGCAGCTTAACTAGCGGCGCATACGAGCAGTACTTC
clone_size: medium-sized; j_call: TRBJ2-7; d_call: NA; v_call: TRBV4-3; cdr3_aa: CASSQDEGPAYEQYF; cdr3_nt: TGCGCCAGCAGCCAAGACGAGGGTCCTGCTTACGAGCAGTACTTC
clone_size: many; j_call: TRBJ2-1; d_call: TRBD2; v_call: TRBV29-1; cdr3_aa: CSAVPGLAGGGYEQFF; cdr3_nt: TGCAGCGCCGTCCCGGGACTAGCGGGAGGCGGTTATGAGCAGTTCTTC
clone_size: NA; j_call: TRBJ2-5; d_call: TRBD2; v_call: TRBV6-1; cdr3_aa: CASRNPRGRGCETQYF; cdr3_nt: TGTGCCAGCAGAAACCCTCGCGGGAGGGGATGTGAGACCCAGTACTTC
clone_size: medium-sized; j_call: TRBJ1-1; d_call: TRBD1; v_call: TRBV5-1; cdr3_aa: CASSLVQGEGAFF; cdr3_nt: TGCGCCAGCAGCTTGGTCCAGGGGGAAGGAGCTTTCTTT
clone_size: many; j_call: TRBJ2-7; d_call: NA; v_call: TRBV5-5; cdr3_aa: CASSFLYEQYF; cdr3_nt: TGTGCCAGCAGCTTCCTCTACGAGCAGTACTTC
clone_size: many; j_call: TRBJ1-6; d_call: NA; v_call: TRBV20-1; cdr3_aa: CSAREAESPLHF; cdr3_nt: TGCAGTGCTAGAGAGGCGGAGTCACCCCTCCACTTT
clone_size: medium-sized; j_call: TRBJ1-5; d_call: NA; v_call: TRBV20-1; cdr3_aa: CSARDAPSNQPQHF; cdr3_nt: TGCAGTGCTAGAGACGCCCCAAGCAATCAGCCCCAGCATTTT
clone_size: many; j_call: TRBJ1-3; d_call: NA; v_call: TRBV5-4; cdr3_aa: CASSQGYNSGNTIYF; cdr3_nt: TGTGCCAGCAGCCAAGGATACAACTCTGGAAACACCATATATTTT
clone_size: medium-sized; j_call: TRBJ2-1; d_call: NA; v_call: TRBV20-1; cdr3_aa: CSARDQEWDEQFF; cdr3_nt: TGCAGTGCTAGAGATCAGGAGTGGGATGAGCAGTTCTTC
clone_size: medium-sized; j_call: TRBJ2-3; d_call: NA; v_call: TRBV5-1; cdr3_aa: CASSLVQGNSDTQYF; cdr3_nt: TGCGCCAGCAGCTTGGTTCAGGGTAATTCAGATACGCAGTATTTT
clone_size: many; j_call: TRBJ1-2; d_call: NA; v_call: TRBV7-9; cdr3_aa: CASSLVAGDGYTF; cdr3_nt: TGTGCCAGCAGCTTAGTTGCAGGGGACGGCTACACCTTC
clone_size: many; j_call: TRBJ2-7; d_call: TRBD2; v_call: TRBV9; cdr3_aa: CASSPSGTFYEQYF; cdr3_nt: TGTGCCAGCAGCCCTAGCGGGACTTTTTACGAGCAGTACTTC
clone_size: medium-sized; j_call: TRBJ2-5; d_call: NA; v_call: TRBV29-1; cdr3_aa: CSALGGQETQYF; cdr3_nt: TGCAGCGCCTTGGGTGGTCAAGAGACCCAGTACTTC
clone_size: many; j_call: TRBJ2-7; d_call: TRBD2; v_call: TRBV5-4; cdr3_aa: CASSPGLAEYEQYF; cdr3_nt: TGTGCCAGCAGCCCGGGACTAGCCGAGTACGAGCAGTACTTC
clone_size: many; j_call: TRBJ2-7; d_call: NA; v_call: TRBV6-2/TRBV6-3; cdr3_aa: CASSPMGLSYEQYF; cdr3_nt: TGTGCCAGCAGCCCGATGGGCCTCTCCTACGAGCAGTACTTC
clone_size: many; j_call: TRBJ2-7; d_call: NA; v_call: TRBV20-1; cdr3_aa: CSAYPGSAVRGLVYEQYF; cdr3_nt: TGCAGTGCCTACCCTGGAAGTGCAGTCCGAGGTCTTGTCTACGAGCAGTACTTC